These T cell receptor beta chains were read from a single sample in a study of cytomegalovirus exposure and HLA in healthy donors. Using immunoSEQ multiplex PCR, the repertoire was profiled, and TCRdb retains in-frame clones only, with some absent. The sample has around 300,000 clones; around 90% are singletons. The source material was PBMCs. Receptors were obtained from a woman in her thirties in good health and CMV-seropositive. Both conserved end residues are part of each CDR3. Fields, in order: V gene, J gene, CDR3 protein.

TRBV9	TRBJ2-1	CASSVAWDSYNEQFF
TRBV2	TRBJ1-1	CASSGFWDRAMNTEAFF
TRBV2	TRBJ2-7	CASSVHGDYEQYF
TRBV29-1	TRBJ1-4	CSVVGTGGEKLFF
TRBV5-8	TRBJ2-1	CASSLTGVRNNEQFF
TRBV5-5	TRBJ2-3	CASSTRTGSDTQYF
TRBV18	TRBJ1-1	CASSPLTNTEAFF
TRBV4-3	TRBJ2-1	CASSQEVPSGGRDEQFF
TRBV15	TRBJ1-3	CATSRDLLGPYSGNTIYF
TRBV6-7	TRBJ2-1	CASRGQGCNEQFF
TRBV9	TRBJ2-7	CASSPGRRGRASYEQYF
TRBV13	TRBJ2-2	CASSPKLAQEGTGELFF
TRBV2	TRBJ2-5	CASSPGLQETQYF
TRBV4-2	TRBJ2-3	CASSQGRGRGQRMTDTQYF
TRBV9	TRBJ2-7	CASSVGTGGVYEQYF
TRBV7-6	TRBJ2-5	CASSLVGGKETQYF
TRBV6-5	TRBJ2-2	CASSTSGDTGELFF
TRBV4-3	TRBJ2-7	CASSQLGAGEQYF
TRBV29-1	TRBJ1-1	CSVRGRRLGGTEAFF
TRBV5-1	TRBJ2-5	CASSLSPRGLETQYF
TRBV2	TRBJ2-2	CAISPQINTGELFF
TRBV28	TRBJ1-5	CASSGTRNQPQHF
TRBV29-1	TRBJ1-2	CSAWQTNYGYTF
TRBV28	TRBJ1-2	CASSNRENRGRPSYGYTF
TRBV30	TRBJ1-1	CAWSGYGEAFF
TRBV7-3	TRBJ2-7	CARKSSRDYEQYF
TRBV6-1	TRBJ2-1	CASSELRDQRYYNEQFF
TRBV5-1	TRBJ2-1	CASSQKPGGLSYNEQFF
TRBV28	TRBJ1-5	CASSFGTGWNQPQHF
TRBV5-8	TRBJ2-1	CASSLAGDHNEQFF
TRBV7-8	TRBJ2-3	CASSHRLGLAESTDTQYF
TRBV5-1	TRBJ2-2	CASSPATSVNTGELFF
TRBV30	TRBJ2-7	CAWDLAGGPGEQYF
TRBV7-9	TRBJ2-7	CASSLGAGGRLEQYF
TRBV14	TRBJ2-7	CASSQDRIAGAYEQYF
TRBV7-2	TRBJ1-3	CASSPGTSGNTIYF
TRBV2	TRBJ2-5	CASSDSVTSGVGTQYF
TRBV7-6	TRBJ2-1	CASSLISGNEQFF
TRBV27	TRBJ1-2	CASSSSLQGRVGYTF
TRBV4-2	TRBJ1-5	CASSQEAGTDNQPQHF
TRBV9	TRBJ2-3	CASSGQSRGTDTQYF
TRBV29-1	TRBJ2-2	CSVKVSGGNTGELFF
TRBV30	TRBJ1-5	CAWTGTGGQPQHF